This T cell receptor (beta chain) was profiled in a study of blood T cell repertoires in COVID-19 (dated by TCRdb to about 2020). A note on the overall study: Samples from collaborators originated in the United States, Italy and Spain and spanned both the acute and convalescent phases of COVID-19. Nearly every sample came with metadata listing a de-identified subject ID, COVID-19 status, age in years and sex. The repertoires were released in a freely available public database intended as a resource for research on the immune response to SARS-CoV-2. The prospective study material was composed of cDNA or gDNA derived from T cells, B-cell-depleted T cells, or PBMCs. The samples were drawn from two sources: the first 160 participants of the ongoing ImmuneRACE study, and 1,254 subjects contributed by 6 global collaborators. Subjects who had been exposed to COVID-19, were actively infected with it, or had recovered from it provided the deeply sampled blood TCRbeta repertoires that made up the dataset. Where available, HLA class I and class II types were taken from metadata supplied by the sample provider and were not determined by assay-based typing.

The collaborating institutions used their own protocols to collect whole blood in K2EDTA tubes. For TCRbeta analysis, collaborators shipped samples as frozen whole blood, isolated PBMCs, or DNA extracted from either of those sample types. From the cysteine through the phenylalanine, the CDR3 covers 14 amino acids. Only the CDR3 DNA stays, 42 bases, in frame from base 1. The trim is 0 bases for V and 2 bases for J, with a gap of 7 bases between the germline ends. Per the germline V gene, MNHEY is the CDR1 and SVGAGI is the CDR2. Broader findings and caveats from the paper: The amount of clinical and demographic metadata varied by source and participant and was provided uncurated.

TCRbeta CDR3 regions were amplified from genomic DNA using the immunoSEQ Assay, a bias-controlled multiplex PCR. The authors processed their data as follows. Nucleated cell counts per sample were estimated from amplification of reference gene primers within the assay. To quantify the absolute abundance of each unique TCRbeta CDR3 rearrangement, sequence reads were collapsed and filtered. For each sample, productive Simpson clonality was calculated by taking the square root of Simpson's diversity index across productive rearrangements. TCRdb's version of the immuneACCESS table is confined to in-frame rearrangements and falls short of the full clone set. An unresolved V gene accounts for under half of the shortfall where checked; the remainder is of unknown origin. Clonal size and the V and J genes are those of that table, whereas D and trimming came from the DNA. This sample lists about 160,000 clones; roughly nine tenths were detected once. The ten biggest clones cover over 15% of the sample.

Notes on this clone: Its specific antigen is unknown. Per-nucleotide qualities are absent, and no much larger clonotype sits a single base away.

Input material: peripheral blood. Here the chain combines TRBV6-5 and TRBJ2-5; a tentative D call is TRBD2 (6 bases match). The clonotype was recovered from a man aged 55 to 69 with active or convalescent COVID-19. This receptor carries the CDR3 CASSYSAGQETQYF. The base sequence is TGTGCCAGCAGTTACTCAGCGGGTCAAGAGACCCAGTACTTC.